These 16 T cell receptor beta chains were sequenced from one sample in a study of T cells after yellow fever vaccination. TCRdb processed the 5' RACE reads anew with MiXCR; each CDR3 protein has one entry. The sample shows around 530,000 distinct CDR3 sequences, around 17% of them seen only once. The sample consisted of PBMCs, taken more than 4 days after the first yellow fever vaccination. These receptor sequences come from a young man who received the YFV17D yellow fever vaccine.

V usage is TRBV7-9 and J usage is TRBJ2-5; tentatively, D is TRBD1 or TRBD2 (5 bases each). The CDR3 sequence is 14 residues long. Looked up from germline, CDR1 is SEHNR and CDR2 is FQNEAQ (reference sequence). V was cut by 1 base and J by 2 bases, with 8 bases left in between. CDR3 coding DNA: TGTGCCAGCAGCTTAGGAGAGGGGCAAGAGACCCAGTACTTC. Its translation is CASSLGEGQETQYF. Filled out from reference TRBV7-9 and TRBJ2-5, the complete variable domain reads DTGVSQNPRHKITKRGQNVTFRCDPISEHNRLYWYRQTLGQGPEFLTYFQNEAQLEKSRLLSDRFSAERPKGSFSTLEIQRTEQGDSAMYLCASSLGEGQETQYFGPGTRLLVL.

This clonotype has more than one count but fewer than ten. The chain is built from TRBV5-1 and TRBJ2-4; no definite D call. This CDR3 is 15 amino acids long. Germline V gene lookup returns CDR1 SGHRS and CDR2 YFSETQ. With 0 bases removed from V and 6 bases from J, the gap between germline ends came to 13 bases. The CDR3 DNA follows: TGCGCCAGCAGCTTGGCCTTATCGCAGCCAAACATTCAGTACTTC. Translated: CASSLALSQPNIQYF.

At least ten counts were recorded for this clonotype. The V call is TRBV11-2, the J call TRBJ2-1; D unclear. This CDR3 region has 12 residues. The V end was cut by 0 bases, the J end by 8 bases, with 5 bases between. The germline V gene has CDR1 SGHAT and CDR2 FQNNGV. CDR3 amino acids: CASSLERDEQFF. For the CDR3, the DNA is TGTGCCAGCAGCTTAGAGCGTGATGAGCAGTTCTTC. The full variable domain, in which reference TRBV11-2 and TRBJ2-1 provide the parts outside the CDR3, is EAGVAQSPRYKIIEKRQSVAFWCNPISGHATLYWYQQILGQGPKLLIQFQNNGVVDDSQLPKDRFSAERLKGVDSTLKIQPAKLEDSAVYLCASSLERDEQFFGPGTRLTVL.

This clonotype turned up a few times. CDR3 loop: CASSLGMGTGRETQYF. CDR3 coding DNA: TGTGCCAGCAGCTTAGGAATGGGGACAGGGCGAGAGACCCAGTACTTC. This chain joins TRBV7-9 and TRBJ2-5, with 9 bases fitting TRBD1. V lost 1 base, J lost 4 bases, and 7 bases stayed unmatched. Germline CDR1 SEHNR, CDR2 FQNEAQ (reference sequence). The CDR3 runs to 16 residues.

The chain has TRBV5-4 and TRBJ2-7, with 10 bases aligning to TRBD1. Germline-derived CDR1 and CDR2 are SGHNT and YYREEE (reference sequence). This CDR3 comprises 15 residues. Trimming at V came to 0 bases and at J to 5 bases, leaving 5 bases not matched to a gene. The CDR3 loop reads CASSLGPGTGDEQYV. The CDR3 DNA is TGTGCCAGCAGCTTGGGGCCCGGGACAGGGGACGAGCAGTACGTC.

This clonotype has more than one count but fewer than ten. The gene calls are TRBV12-3 or TRBV12-4 and TRBJ2-5; D not certain. V was cut by 4 bases and J by 5 bases, with 14 bases left in between. The CDR3 totals 14 residues. In DNA, the CDR3 is TGTGCCAGCAGTTCAGACGCTATGGTTGAGACCCAGTACTTC. Amino acids: CASSSDAMVETQYF.

This clonotype has a handful of counts. This rearrangement joins TRBV9 to TRBJ1-4; the D is unclear. CDR1 SGDLS and CDR2 YYNGEE come from the germline V gene. V was shortened by 3 bases and J by 3 bases, with 15 bases between the two germline ends. The CDR3 has 16 residues. In DNA, the CDR3 is TGTGCCAGCAGCGGGCTTGTTGAGGGCCCTAATGAAAAACTGTTTTTT. Its translation is CASSGLVEGPNEKLFF.

The gene calls are TRBV20-1 and TRBJ1-5; 10 bases are a match to TRBD1. The CDR3 is 14 residues long. Per germline, CDR1 DFQATT and CDR2 SNEGSKA (reference sequence). V shed 6 bases and J 2 bases; nucleotides not matched to a gene: 4. The CDR3 loop is CSARDRGGNQPQHF. The CDR3 nucleotides are TGCAGTGCACGGGACAGGGGAGGCAATCAGCCCCAGCATTTT.

This clonotype was recorded a few times. At one of its ends the junction is not consistent with the germline gene, which may arise from a read error. V and J are TRBV18 and TRBJ2-1; 13 bases match TRBD2. There are 17 residues in the CDR3. From germline, CDR1 is KGHSH and CDR2 LQKENI. This CDR3 is CASSPPGLAGTYNEQFF. As DNA, the CDR3 is TGTGCCAGCTCCCCACCGGGACTAGCGGGGACCTACAATGAGCAGTTCTTC. Drawing the rest from reference TRBV18 and TRBJ2-1, the complete variable domain is NAGVMQNPRHLVRRRGQEARLRCSPMKGHSHVYWYRQLPEEGLKFMVYLQKENIIDESGMPKERFSAEFPKEGPSILRIQQVVRGDSAAYFCASSPPGLAGTYNEQFFGPGTRLTVL.

The V gene is TRBV18, the J gene TRBJ2-6; no clear D gene. The CDR3 runs to 14 residues. The germline V gene has CDR1 KGHSH and CDR2 LQKENI. The V gene lost 4 bases and the J gene lost 0 bases, with 4 bases spanning the gap. The chain's CDR3 is CASSRVSGANVLTF. In DNA, the CDR3 is TGTGCCAGCTCACGGGTCTCTGGGGCCAACGTCCTGACTTTC. The full variable domain, in which reference TRBV18 and TRBJ2-6 provide the parts outside the CDR3, is NAGVMQNPRHLVRRRGQEARLRCSPMKGHSHVYWYRQLPEEGLKFMVYLQKENIIDESGMPKERFSAEFPKEGPSILRIQQVVRGDSAAYFCASSRVSGANVLTFGAGSRLTVL.

This clonotype occurred many times. The chain uses TRBV12-3 or TRBV12-4 and TRBJ1-5; tentative D call: TRBD1 (5 bases). The CDR3 contains 15 residues. V lost 5 bases, J lost 0 bases, and 11 bases lay in between. CDR3 in amino acids: CASSTRTLSNQPQHF. The CDR3 nucleotides read TGTGCCAGCAGTACCCGGACACTTAGCAATCAGCCCCAGCATTTT.

The CDR3 DNA is TGTGCCAGCAGCCCCACCCTAAACGAGCAGTACTTC. Amino acid sequence: CASSPTLNEQYF. The V gene is TRBV28, the J gene TRBJ2-7; D remains unclear. The CDR3 is made up of 12 amino acids. V lost 6 bases, J lost 5 bases, and 11 bases lay in between. Germline V lookup: CDR1 MDHEN, CDR2 SYDVKM.

This clonotype was found a few times. The V and J genes are TRBV6-5 and TRBJ2-1; maybe TRBD2 (6 bases). The CDR3 spans 15 residues. CDR1 MNHEY and CDR2 SVGAGI come from the germline V gene. Between the trimmed V and J ends, which lost 2 bases and 7 bases, there was a span of 15 bases. The CDR3 here is CASSYHLTSRNEQFF. CDR3 sequence (DNA): TGTGCCAGCAGTTACCACCTCACTAGCCGGAATGAGCAGTTCTTC.

V and J are TRBV6-2 or TRBV6-3 and TRBJ2-3, with 9 bases fitting TRBD2. V gave up 6 bases and J gave up 4 bases; unmatched junction bases: 8. CDR1 and CDR2 (germline): MNHEY, SVGEGT. There are 15 residues in the CDR3. The CDR3, as DNA: TGTGCCAGCAGACAGGGACTAGCTGGTGCAGATACGCAGTATTTT. Translating it yields CASRQGLAGADTQYF.

This clonotype has more than one count but fewer than ten. The chain is built from TRBV4-3 and TRBJ1-2; no definite D call. V was pared by 0 bases and J by 4 bases, with 15 bases between. The length of the CDR3 is 16 residues. CDR1 and CDR2 (germline): LGHNA, YSLEER. Written as DNA, the CDR3 is TGCGCCAGCAGCCAAGATGATCAGCGTCGACCCTATGGCTACACCTTC. Protein product: CASSQDDQRRPYGYTF.

This clonotype was observed a handful of times. This chain joins TRBV4-3 and TRBJ1-6; D may be TRBD1 (5 bases). V shed 1 base and J shed 1 base, with 8 bases lying between them. This CDR3 comprises 16 residues. The germline V gene has CDR1 LGHNA and CDR2 YSLEER. The CDR3 region has the DNA TGCGCCAGCAGCCAAGGCGGGGGGTCCTATAATTCACCCCTCCACTTT. Encoded protein: CASSQGGGSYNSPLHF.